Presented here are 26 T cell receptor beta chains from one specimen sequenced in a study of cytomegalovirus exposure and HLA in healthy donors. Profiling relied on immunoSEQ multiplex PCR, and the TCRdb table lists in-frame clones only, not all of them. The sample has 100,000 to 150,000 clones, 90% to 96% seen once. Sequencing was done on a sample of PBMCs. Receptor source: a man aged 18 to 29 in good health and CMV-seronegative.

This clone occurred once. Other DNA variants within this sample encode the same CDR3. CDR3 coding DNA: TGCAGCGTTGTGGGCGGGAGCTCCTACAATGAGCAGTTCTTC. This sequence encodes CSVVGGSSYNEQFF. This chain connects TRBV29-1 to TRBJ2-1; 7 nucleotides match TRBD2. This CDR3 spans 14 amino acids. Germline V gives CDR1 SQVTM, CDR2 ANQGSEA. V lost 4 bases and J lost 0; bases outside the gene matches: 3.

This chain connects TRBV9 to TRBJ2-3; 8 nucleotides line up with TRBD1. The germline V gene encodes CDR1 SGDLS and CDR2 YYNGEE. The J segment lost 2 bases and the V segment lost 1 base, leaving 6 bases of the junction unmatched. The CDR3 is made up of 16 amino acids. CDR3 protein: CASSVTDRVVTDTQYF. The CDR3 DNA is TGTGCCAGCAGCGTAACGGACAGGGTGGTCACAGATACGCAGTATTTT.

The chain employs TRBV5-4 and TRBJ2-7; D not resolved. The CDR3 extends over 12 amino acids. Germline lookup yields CDR1 SGHNT and CDR2 YYREEE (reference sequence). Trimming took off 4 bases at V and 6 bases at J, with 11 bases between the two ends. The CDR3 coding sequence is TGTGCCAGCAGCGTGTCTTGGAGCGAGCAGTACTTC. Its translation: CASSVSWSEQYF.

The chain joins TRBV5-8 to TRBJ1-1; no clear D. CDR1 and CDR2 from the germline V gene are SGHTS and YDEGEE. V lost 0 bases and J 0 bases, leaving 12 bases between the germline ends. This CDR3 region has 16 residues. The CDR3 DNA reads TGTGCCAGCAGCTTGGTCGGAACGGGTTTGAACACTGAAGCTTTCTTT. Protein sequence: CASSLVGTGLNTEAFF.

The V gene is TRBV15, the J gene TRBJ2-3, with TRBD2 matching 11 bases. V lost 4 bases and J lost 2; bases outside the gene matches: 5. The CDR3 is 16 residues long. CDR1 LNHNV and CDR2 YYDKDF come from the germline V gene (reference sequence). CDR3: CATSTRTSGSTDTQYF. The CDR3 DNA reads as TGTGCCACCAGCACCAGGACTAGCGGGTCCACAGATACGCAGTATTTT.

This clone was observed a few times. This chain connects TRBV6-5 to TRBJ1-2; D unresolved. The V gene lost 6 bases and the J gene lost 1 base, with 6 bases spanning the gap. Germline CDR1 is MNHEY and CDR2 is SVGAGI. This CDR3 spans 12 amino acids. The CDR3, as DNA: TGTGCCAGCAGGAGAGATAACTATGGCTACACCTTC. Protein: CASRRDNYGYTF.

This chain joins TRBV13 and TRBJ2-7; 10 positions agree with TRBD1. Germline values: CDR1 PRHDT, CDR2 FYEKMQ (reference sequence). The CDR3 has 11 amino acids. Unmatched junction bases numbered 3, after V lost 10 bases and J lost 6 bases. The CDR3 DNA follows: TGTGCCACCGGACAGGGGGGCGAGCAGTACTTC. Amino acid sequence: CATGQGGEQYF.

This clone was observed once. The genes are TRBV11-2 and TRBJ2-5; 8 nucleotides agree with TRBD2. Germline CDR1 is SGHAT and CDR2 is FQNNGV. The CDR3 loop spans 17 amino acids. V gave up 1 base and J gave up 5 bases; unmatched junction bases: 12. The DNA of the CDR3 is TGTGCCAGCAGCTTAGTCCTTGTCTCCGGGAGGGGCGAGACCCAGTACTTC. Translated: CASSLVLVSGRGETQYF.

This chain links TRBV28 with TRBJ2-3, with TRBD2 as a possible D gene (5 bases). The CDR3 spans 13 residues. The V gene's germline CDR1 is MDHEN and CDR2 SYDVKM. V lost 5 bases and J 8 bases, leaving 14 bases between the germline ends. CDR3 nucleotides: TGTGCCAGCAGTCACCAACTCCGGGGTACGCAGTATTTT. Residues: CASSHQLRGTQYF. Supplemented by reference TRBV28 and TRBJ2-3, the full variable domain reads DVKVTQSSRYLVKRTGEKVFLECVQDMDHENMFWYRQDPGLGLRLIYFSYDVKMKEKGDIPEGYSVSREKKERFSLILESASTNQTSMYLCASSHQLRGTQYFGPGTRLTVL.

The chain employs TRBV6-5 and TRBJ1-2; D gene unclear. The CDR3 has 14 residues. The germline CDR1 and CDR2 sequences are MNHEY and SVGAGI. Trimming stripped 2 bases from V and 1 base from J, with 8 bases between. The CDR3 DNA sequence: TGTGCCAGCAGTTACGTCGGAGGTAACTATGGCTACACCTTC. Translating it yields CASSYVGGNYGYTF.

The chain uses TRBV19 and TRBJ2-3; the match to TRBD2 covers 8 bases. The V gene's germline CDR1 is LNHDA and CDR2 SQIVND (reference sequence). Trimming removed 7 bases from V and 3 bases from J; junction bases left unmatched: 3. CDR3 length: 13 residues. The CDR3 DNA follows: TGTGCCAGTAAAACTAGCGGTACAGATACGCAGTATTTT. This codes for CASKTSGTDTQYF.

This rearrangement joins TRBV18 to TRBJ2-1, with 8 nucleotides matching TRBD2. Germline lookup yields CDR1 KGHSH and CDR2 LQKENI. Trimming removed 6 bases from V and 7 bases from J; junction bases left unmatched: 14. This CDR3 spans 16 amino acids. CDR3 sequence (DNA): TGTGCCAGCTCTGGACTAGCAGCCACTCAGGGTAATGAGCAGTTCTTC. It yields the protein CASSGLAATQGNEQFF.

The chain has TRBV27 and TRBJ2-7; D perhaps matches TRBD1 (5 bases). Between the trimmed V and J ends, which lost 2 bases and 1 base, there was a span of 12 bases. The CDR3 totals 15 residues. Germline CDR1 is MNHEY and CDR2 is SMNVEV (reference sequence). CDR3 bases: TGTGCCAGCAGTTTAAAGGGGAAAATGTCCTACGAGCAGTACTTC. Its protein is CASSLKGKMSYEQYF.

This chain connects TRBV9 to TRBJ2-1; 9 nucleotides agree with TRBD2. Germline V gene sequence: CDR1 SGDLS, CDR2 YYNGEE. The CDR3 runs 16 residues. The ends lost 6 bases at V and 3 bases at J; junction bases unmatched: 10. This chain's CDR3 is CASNLAGGRGYNEQFF. The CDR3 nucleotides are TGTGCCAGCAACCTCGCGGGCGGGAGGGGCTACAATGAGCAGTTCTTC.

The V and J genes are TRBV28 and TRBJ2-2; a possible D gene is TRBD2 (5 bases). CDR3 length: 14 residues. CDR1 is MDHEN and CDR2 is SYDVKM in the germline V gene. V was cut by 3 bases and J by 7 bases, with 12 bases left in between. The CDR3 DNA follows: TGTGCCAGCAGTTTTCGCCGAGGGCTCGGGGAGCTGTTTTTT. Its translation: CASSFRRGLGELFF. The full variable domain, rest sourced from reference TRBV28 and TRBJ2-2, is DVKVTQSSRYLVKRTGEKVFLECVQDMDHENMFWYRQDPGLGLRLIYFSYDVKMKEKGDIPEGYSVSREKKERFSLILESASTNQTSMYLCASSFRRGLGELFFGEGSRLTVL.

This clone was counted once. This rearrangement joins TRBV18 to TRBJ1-4; tentative D call: TRBD1 (6 bases). The CDR3 spans 17 residues. Germline CDR1 is KGHSH and CDR2 is LQKENI. V lost 2 bases and J lost 7, with 20 bases in between. Written as DNA, the CDR3 is TGTGCCAGCTCACCAGGGTCGTTGGGGACACGGGTTGAAAAACTGTTTTTT. This sequence encodes CASSPGSLGTRVEKLFF.

This sequence joins TRBV11-3 and TRBJ1-1; 8 bases agree with TRBD1. CDR3 length: 13 amino acids. Germline-derived CDR1 and CDR2 are SGHNT and YENEEA. Trimming cost V 5 bases and J 4 bases; bases outside gene matches: 3. The CDR3 DNA reads as TGTGCCAGCAGCCCGGGACAGGCCACTGAAGCTTTCTTT. It is translated as CASSPGQATEAFF.

The chain combines TRBV25-1 with TRBJ1-4; D is uncertain. V gave up 3 bases and J gave up 12 bases, with 8 bases separating them. The CDR3 spans 11 residues. CDR1 is MGHDK, CDR2 SYGVNS, per germline. The CDR3 region has the DNA TGTGCCAGCAGTGAGATCTCGGAACTGTTTTTT. Protein product: CASSEISELFF.

This chain connects TRBV7-3 to TRBJ1-1; 9 nucleotides align to TRBD1. CDR3 length equals 13 residues. Germline V gene lookup returns CDR1 SGHTA and CDR2 FQGTGA. V trimming: 2 bases; J trimming: 10 bases; junction bases outside the gene matches: 5. CDR3 protein: CASSLEGTGRAFF. The DNA for the CDR3 is TGTGCCAGCAGCTTAGAGGGGACAGGGAGAGCTTTCTTT.

The chain couples TRBV19 to TRBJ1-2; the D is unclear. Germline CDR1 LNHDA, CDR2 SQIVND (reference sequence). Trimming stripped 6 bases from V and 8 bases from J, with 16 bases between. The length of the CDR3 is 13 residues. CDR3 protein: CASSPRERSGYTF. CDR3 bases: TGTGCCAGTAGCCCCCGGGAGAGGAGCGGCTACACCTTC.

The chain recombines TRBV28 with TRBJ2-7; D gene ambiguous. The CDR3 is made up of 13 amino acids. Per germline, CDR1 MDHEN and CDR2 SYDVKM. Deletions cut 3 bases from V and 3 bases from J, with 9 bases between. The CDR3 region is CASSFGIRYEQYF. The CDR3 DNA follows: TGTGCCAGCAGTTTCGGTATTCGCTACGAGCAGTACTTC.

CDR3 sequence: CASSVVAGLAPDTQYF. CDR3 bases: TGTGCCAGCAGCGTAGTCGCGGGACTAGCGCCAGATACGCAGTATTTT. The chain couples TRBV9 to TRBJ2-3, with 10 bases that match TRBD2. This CDR3 comprises 16 residues. CDR1 SGDLS and CDR2 YYNGEE come from the germline V gene. V lost 0 bases to trimming and J lost 4 bases; unmatched junction nucleotides: 5.

The CDR3 sequence is CASGNRGLRRDIQYF. For the CDR3, the DNA is TGTGCCAGCGGCAACAGGGGCTTGAGGAGAGACATTCAGTACTTC. J is TRBJ2-4 and V is TRBV21-1; the D segment call TRBD1 is taken from the table without a DNA check. TRBV21-1 is labeled a pseudogene. The CDR3 loop spans 15 amino acids.

J is TRBJ2-7 and V is TRBV28, with TRBD2 matching over 11 bases. V dropped 7 bases and J dropped 3; count of bases not matched to a gene: 5. CDR1 is MDHEN and CDR2 is SYDVKM in the germline V gene. The CDR3 extends over 14 amino acids. Written as DNA, the CDR3 is TGTGCCAGCACCCTAGCGGGAGGTTTCTACGAGCAGTACTTC. This codes for CASTLAGGFYEQYF.

The chain employs TRBV29-1 and TRBJ2-5, with a possible D match to TRBD2 (6 bases). CDR1 is SQVTM, CDR2 ANQGSEA, per germline. Trimming stripped 2 bases from V and 5 bases from J, with 15 bases between. This CDR3 region has 14 residues. The CDR3 protein is CSVEKEAGGETQYF. The CDR3 nucleotides read TGCAGCGTTGAAAAGGAGGCTGGGGGGGAGACCCAGTACTTC.

The chain combines TRBV4-1 with TRBJ1-4; TRBD1 aligns across 11 bases. Germline V gene data show CDR1 as MGHRA and CDR2 as YSYEKL. Trimming took 0 bases from V and 8 from J; bases not matched to a gene: 2. CDR3 length equals 15 residues. The CDR3 reads CASSQEGTGGEKLFF. CDR3 nucleotides: TGCGCCAGCAGCCAAGAAGGGACAGGGGGGGAAAAACTGTTTTTT.